Presented here are 17 T cell receptor beta chains from one specimen sequenced in a study of T and B cells in COVID-19 patients. Blood genomic DNA input for TRB amplification was roughly 230-550 ng. BIOMED2 TRB-A/B primer pools were used in multiplex TRB PCR. MiXCR was run by TCRdb on the multiplex PCR reads, yielding one entry per CDR3 protein. The table lists roughly 2,000 distinct CDR3 sequences, around 27% of them singletons, with about two thirds in the top ten. Sequenced input: blood. Every receptor here comes from a human donor with active COVID-19.

Sample share makes this clonotype medium-sized. This chain joins TRBV5-5 and TRBJ2-5; D call uncertain. This CDR3 contains 12 residues. Germline values: CDR1 SGHKS, CDR2 YYEKEE (reference sequence). Trimming left V 4 bases short and J 1 base short, with 5 bases between. The CDR3 spells CASSSLQETQYF. In DNA, the CDR3 is TGTGCCAGCAGCAGCCTCCAAGAGACCCAGTACTTC.

This clonotype has a count of ten or more. The chain employs TRBV6-1 and TRBJ1-4, with 10 bases aligning to TRBD1. The germline gives CDR1 MNHNS, CDR2 SASEGT. The CDR3 is 14 residues long. V lost 5 bases, J lost 11 bases, and 8 bases stayed unmatched. The CDR3 loop reads CASSPTGQGDKLFF. Written as DNA, the CDR3 is TGTGCCAGCAGTCCCACCGGACAGGGGGATAAACTGTTTTTT.

This clonotype ranks as medium-sized (0.01 to 0.1%). The chain has TRBV5-6 and TRBJ2-5, with 11 nucleotides matching TRBD1. Trimming cost V 4 bases and J 5 bases; bases outside gene matches: 7. Germline-derived CDR1 and CDR2 are SGHDT and YYEEEE. This CDR3 has 15 amino acids. The CDR3 region has the DNA TGTGCCAGCAGCATGAGGACAGGGGGCGCGGAGACCCAGTACTTC. This codes for CASSMRTGGAETQYF.

This clonotype was seen a handful of times. The chain carries TRBV7-2 and TRBJ2-3; a possible D gene is TRBD1 (7 bases). Germline V lookup: CDR1 SGHTA, CDR2 FQGNSA. V was shortened by 4 bases and J by 6 bases, with 17 bases between the two germline ends. This CDR3 has 15 residues. CDR3 residues: CASSSQGGGEDTQYF. The DNA of the CDR3 is TGTGCCAGCAGCTCCCAGGGGGGTGGGGAGGATACGCAGTATTTT.

This clonotype counts as medium-sized. The chain employs TRBV29-1 and TRBJ2-1; 8 bases match TRBD2. The CDR3 consists of 11 residues. V lost 6 bases and J lost 7; bases outside the gene matches: 2. Germline V gene sequence: CDR1 SQVTM, CDR2 ANQGSEA. The DNA of the CDR3 is TGCAGCGTGTCGGGGGGGAATGAGCAGTTCTTC. Translating it yields CSVSGGNEQFF.

This clonotype was seen more than once but under ten times. The V gene is TRBV7-2, the J gene TRBJ2-7; D is undetermined. CDR1 is SGHTA and CDR2 is FQGNSA in the germline V gene. The CDR3 has 14 residues. The V end lost 4 bases, the J end lost 0 bases, and 10 bases lay between the germline ends. CDR3 region: CASSSLTNSYEQYF. DNA of the CDR3: TGTGCCAGCAGCTCCTTGACCAACTCCTACGAGCAGTACTTC.

The chain recombines TRBV12-3 or TRBV12-4 with TRBJ2-1; 7 positions match TRBD2. The trim removed 7 bases at V and 2 bases at J, leaving 8 bases unmatched. This CDR3 is 15 amino acids long. CDR3 coding DNA: TGTGCCAGCACGTGGGGAGGGGTTCCCTACAATGAGCAGTTCTTC. It yields the protein CASTWGGVPYNEQFF.

This clonotype was seen many times. V and J are TRBV6-5 and TRBJ2-1, with 7 bases fitting TRBD2. Germline CDR1 is MNHEY and CDR2 is SVGAGI. The CDR3 contains 15 residues. Trimming removed 2 bases from V and 5 bases from J; junction bases left unmatched: 6. The CDR3 nucleotides are TGTGCCAGCAGTTACAGGGGAGGGGAAAACAATGAGCAGTTCTTC. Its protein is CASSYRGGENNEQFF.

This clonotype was counted many times. V and J are TRBV18 and TRBJ2-7, with D perhaps TRBD2 (6 bases). The V gene's germline CDR1 is KGHSH and CDR2 LQKENI. The CDR3 extends over 15 amino acids. The V end was cut by 3 bases, the J end by 0 bases, with 12 bases between. In DNA, the CDR3 is TGTGCCAGCTCACCCGCCCGGGACTCCTCCTACGAGCAGTACTTC. It yields the protein CASSPARDSSYEQYF.

This clonotype was picked up many times. The rearrangement joins TRBV30 to TRBJ1-3, with D uncertain. CDR1 is GTSNPN, CDR2 SVGIG, per germline (reference sequence). The CDR3 loop spans 18 amino acids. V gave up 2 bases and J gave up 1 base, with 21 bases separating them. The CDR3 sequence is CAWSHIGIDPGSGNTIYF. CDR3 bases: TGTGCCTGGAGTCACATTGGGATAGACCCCGGTTCTGGAAACACCATATATTTT.

V and J are TRBV28 and TRBJ2-7; 8 bases agree with TRBD2. J was trimmed by 0 bases and V by 4 bases; bases with no gene match: 8. This CDR3 contains 16 residues. CDR1 and CDR2 (germline): MDHEN, SYDVKM. In DNA form, the CDR3 reads TGTGCCAGCAGTTCCCTGGGACTAGTCAACTCCTACGAGCAGTACTTC. The encoded protein is CASSSLGLVNSYEQYF.

By sample fraction, this clonotype is medium-sized. The chain combines TRBV29-1 with TRBJ2-5; tentative D call: TRBD1 (5 bases). V shed 6 bases and J shed 2 bases, with 10 bases lying between them. From germline, CDR1 is SQVTM and CDR2 ANQGSEA. This CDR3 contains 12 residues. The CDR3 DNA follows: TGCAGCGTCCAAAGGGGACAAGAGACCCAGTACTTC. Translating it yields CSVQRGQETQYF.

This clonotype was observed a few times. Germline is not matched at one junction end, which may reflect a read error. This sequence joins TRBV7-2 and TRBJ2-2, with D maybe TRBD1 (5 bases). Germline CDR1 is SGHTA and CDR2 is FQGNSA. The CDR3 runs 16 residues. The CDR3 DNA sequence: TGTGCCAGCAGTTTAGGGGCGGAGACCTTGACCGGGGAGCTGTTTTTT. Encoded protein: CASSLGAETLTGELFF.

J is TRBJ2-1 and V is TRBV27; the D gene is possibly TRBD2 (6 bases). Germline V gene lookup returns CDR1 MNHEY and CDR2 SMNVEV (reference sequence). This CDR3 has 17 amino acids. Trimming shortened V by 6 bases and J by 0 bases, and 18 bases separated the two germline ends. The CDR3 protein is CASSRVRAGSSYNEQFF. Written as DNA, the CDR3 is TGTGCCAGCAGCCGCGTCCGGGCGGGGAGCTCCTACAATGAGCAGTTCTTC.

This clonotype occurred a few times. The chain couples TRBV6-5 to TRBJ2-3, with TRBD1 matching over 10 bases. V lost 7 bases to trimming and J lost 4 bases; unmatched junction nucleotides: 8. Germline CDR1 reads MNHEY; CDR2 reads SVGAGI. The CDR3 spans 15 residues. The CDR3 DNA reads as TGTGCCAGCACCCCGGGACAGGGGTCCCCAGATACGCAGTATTTT. It codes for CASTPGQGSPDTQYF.

V is TRBV6-5 and J is TRBJ1-5, with TRBD1 matching 8 bases. CDR3 length equals 16 residues. With 6 bases clipped from V and 0 bases from J, the junction kept 7 bases outside the gene matches. Germline V lookup: CDR1 MNHEY, CDR2 SVGAGI. The CDR3, as DNA: TGTGCCAGCAGCTTAGACAGGGGCGGTAGCAATCAGCCCCAGCATTTT. Translation: CASSLDRGGSNQPQHF.

The chain couples TRBV6-2 or TRBV6-3 to TRBJ1-1; no clear D. The CDR3 is made up of 15 amino acids. Trimming took 0 bases from V and 2 from J, leaving 10 bases between them. Germline-derived CDR1 and CDR2 are MNHEY and SVGEGT. For the CDR3, the DNA is TGTGCCAGCAGTTACTCAACCCTCATAAACACTGAAGCTTTCTTT. This codes for CASSYSTLINTEAFF.